These 29 T cell receptor beta chains were all obtained from the same sample, sequenced in a study of T cell responses to AZD1222 COVID-19 vaccine (TCRdb year 2021). Libraries were made using the immunoSEQ multiplex PCR assay. TCRdb retrieved this table from immuneACCESS and kept in-frame rearrangements only. Not all clones are present; in checked studies, unresolved V genes account for under half, and no reason is known for the remainder. This sample lists more than 95,000 clones; about 91% were detected once. Around 1.5% of the sample goes to the ten largest clones. The sample's time point label, decoded: about 28 days (+/-7) after the second vaccine dose. The input for sequencing was peripheral blood, taken 28 days after the second AZD1222 dose. Source of these receptors: an adult who received the AZD1222 COVID-19 vaccine.

V and J are TRBV28 and TRBJ2-7; 14 nucleotides agree with TRBD2. The CDR3 length is 16 residues. V lost 5 bases and J lost 3; bases outside the gene matches: 6. CDR1 and CDR2 from the germline V gene are MDHEN and SYDVKM. The CDR3 spells CASSTTGTSGSYEQYF. CDR3 in DNA: TGTGCCAGCAGTACTACCGGGACTAGCGGGAGCTACGAGCAGTACTTC. Filled out from reference TRBV28 and TRBJ2-7, the complete variable domain reads DVKVTQSSRYLVKRTGEKVFLECVQDMDHENMFWYRQDPGLGLRLIYFSYDVKMKEKGDIPEGYSVSREKKERFSLILESASTNQTSMYLCASSTTGTSGSYEQYFGPGTRLTVT.

This rearrangement joins TRBV4-1 to TRBJ2-1; 8 nucleotides line up with TRBD1. The CDR3 consists of 18 residues. Germline V gives CDR1 MGHRA, CDR2 YSYEKL. V gave up 4 bases and J gave up 1 base; unmatched junction bases: 12. CDR3 DNA: TGCGCCAGCAGCCTCAGGGGGCTGGGGGAGGTTTCCTACAATGAGCAGTTCTTC. This encodes CASSLRGLGEVSYNEQFF.

This clone appeared once. The chain couples TRBV28 to TRBJ1-2; D is perhaps TRBD1 (6 bases). Trimming removed 5 bases from V and 8 bases from J, with 27 bases in between. The CDR3 has 17 amino acids. Per germline, CDR1 MDHEN and CDR2 SYDVKM. CDR3 loop: CASSPTQNGQSSKGYTF. The CDR3 region has the DNA TGTGCCAGCAGTCCAACTCAAAACGGACAGTCTTCTAAGGGCTACACCTTC.

The chain joins TRBV4-2 to TRBJ2-5; D is perhaps TRBD2 (6 bases). V shed 5 bases and J shed 3 bases, with 16 bases lying between them. The CDR3 is 15 residues long. Germline V gives CDR1 LGHNA, CDR2 YNFKEQ. CDR3 bases: TGTGCCAGCAGCAAGGGCCTCGGGAGTGAAGAGACCCAGTACTTC. Its protein is CASSKGLGSEETQYF.

The V and J genes are TRBV30 and TRBJ2-1; no clear D. This CDR3 comprises 12 residues. The ends were cut back, 2 bases at V and 9 bases at J, with 11 bases in the middle. Germline-derived CDR1 and CDR2 are GTSNPN and SVGIG (reference sequence). CDR3 protein: CAWSPLGPEQFF. CDR3 DNA: TGTGCCTGGAGTCCGCTAGGCCCTGAGCAGTTCTTC.

The rearrangement links TRBV28 to TRBJ2-7, with 7 nucleotides matching TRBD1. V was pared by 6 bases and J by 1 base, with 6 bases of the junction left unmatched. This CDR3 contains 14 residues. Per germline, CDR1 MDHEN and CDR2 SYDVKM. The CDR3 is CASRDGTASYEQYF. For the CDR3, the DNA is TGTGCCAGCAGGGACGGGACAGCGTCCTACGAGCAGTACTTC.

This rearrangement joins TRBV6-6 to TRBJ2-7; D may be TRBD2 (5 bases). The CDR3 totals 15 residues. The germline V gene has CDR1 MNHNY and CDR2 SVGAGI (reference sequence). V was clipped by 0 bases and J by 6 bases, with 15 bases between them. CDR3 sequence (DNA): TGTGCCAGCAGTTACTCATCTTGGCTAGAGGGCGAGCAGTACTTC. Its protein is CASSYSSWLEGEQYF.

V and J are TRBV29-1 and TRBJ2-1, with a tentative D call TRBD1 (5 bases). CDR1 and CDR2 from the germline V gene are SQVTM and ANQGSEA. CDR3 length: 10 residues. V lost 7 bases and J 10 bases, leaving 11 bases between the germline ends. The CDR3, as DNA: TGCAGCGGACAGAAGGAGGAGCAGTTCTTC. It codes for CSGQKEEQFF.

The chain carries TRBV19 and TRBJ1-5, with unresolved D. The CDR3 runs 12 residues. Between the trimmed V and J ends, which lost 10 bases and 4 bases, there was a span of 11 bases. CDR1 LNHDA and CDR2 SQIVND come from the germline V gene (reference sequence). This chain's CDR3 is CAIGLVNQPQHF. CDR3 bases: TGTGCCATAGGATTGGTGAATCAGCCCCAGCATTTT.

This clone was counted a single time. The V gene is TRBV19, the J gene TRBJ1-5, with D possibly TRBD1 on 5 matching bases. Trimming removed 5 bases at V and 2 bases at J, with 13 bases between. The CDR3 spans 15 residues. Looked up from germline, CDR1 is LNHDA and CDR2 is SQIVND (reference sequence). DNA of the CDR3: TGTGCCAGTAGTGCCCGGGGCGCGGGCAATCAGCCCCAGCATTTT. Amino acids: CASSARGAGNQPQHF.

The V gene is TRBV6-5, the J gene TRBJ1-3; D gene ambiguous. The germline CDR1 and CDR2 sequences are MNHEY and SVGAGI. This CDR3 region has 14 residues. Trimming shortened V by 10 bases and J by 0 bases, and 13 bases separated the two germline ends. As DNA, the CDR3 is TGTGCCATCCTTCACGCCGACTCTGGAAACACCATATATTTT. This gives the protein CAILHADSGNTIYF.

The rearrangement links TRBV28 to TRBJ1-5; D is possibly TRBD1 (6 bases). CDR1 and CDR2 from the germline V gene are MDHEN and SYDVKM. The CDR3 contains 17 residues. The germline V and J ends were trimmed by 6 bases and 6 bases, with 24 bases remaining between them. The CDR3 is CASRRRDTLRRRQPQHF. Here the CDR3 DNA reads TGTGCCAGCAGGAGACGGGACACCCTAAGGCGGCGTCAGCCCCAGCATTTT.

This chain uses TRBV2 with TRBJ2-7; no definite D call. Trimming took 5 bases from V and 1 from J, leaving 9 bases between them. CDR1 and CDR2 from the germline V gene are SNHLY and FYNNEI. The CDR3 length is 13 residues. CDR3 DNA sequence: TGTGCCAGCAGTAGTACATCTTCCTACGAGCAGTACTTC. Residues: CASSSTSSYEQYF.

The rearrangement uses TRBV28 and TRBJ2-1; 7 bases map to TRBD2. Trimming took 3 bases from V and 4 from J; bases not matched to a gene: 6. The CDR3 covers 15 residues. Germline V gene sequence: CDR1 MDHEN, CDR2 SYDVKM. DNA for the CDR3: TGTGCCAGCAGTTTCGGCGGGAGTGGATACAATGAGCAGTTCTTC. Its protein is CASSFGGSGYNEQFF.

The chain links TRBV5-1 to TRBJ1-1; D uncertain. There are 14 residues in the CDR3. Trimming stripped 0 bases from V and 0 bases from J, with 6 bases between. Per germline, CDR1 SGHRS and CDR2 YFSETQ. In DNA, the CDR3 is TGCGCCAGCAGCTTGGGGCTGATGAACACTGAAGCTTTCTTT. This sequence encodes CASSLGLMNTEAFF.

The chain carries TRBV4-1 and TRBJ1-5; TRBD1 is a possible D gene (5 bases). Trimming left V 2 bases short and J 1 base short, with 18 bases between. The germline V gene has CDR1 MGHRA and CDR2 YSYEKL. There are 18 residues in the CDR3. CDR3 residues: CASSQIPDIGASNQPQHF. The CDR3 nucleotides are TGCGCCAGCAGCCAAATCCCGGACATCGGGGCGAGCAATCAGCCCCAGCATTTT.

The gene calls are TRBV11-3 and TRBJ2-2; D possibly matches TRBD1 or TRBD2 (5 bases each). Germline V lookup: CDR1 SGHNT, CDR2 YENEEA. The CDR3 length is 17 residues. V was clipped by 5 bases and J by 1 base, with 17 bases between them. The CDR3 region is CASSDSWGTWNTGELFF. Written as DNA, the CDR3 is TGTGCCAGCAGCGATAGTTGGGGGACCTGGAACACCGGGGAGCTGTTTTTT.

The gene calls are TRBV7-2 and TRBJ2-3; D is undetermined. The ends were cut back, 3 bases at V and 0 bases at J, with 7 bases in the middle. The CDR3 sequence is 14 residues long. Germline lookup yields CDR1 SGHTA and CDR2 FQGNSA. The CDR3 sequence is CASSFIHSTDTQYF. The CDR3 bases are TGTGCCAGCAGCTTTATCCATAGCACAGATACGCAGTATTTT.

This rearrangement joins TRBV6-5 to TRBJ2-1; no clear D. Between the trimmed V and J ends, which lost 4 bases and 11 bases, there was a span of 12 bases. The CDR3 runs to 12 residues. Germline V gene data show CDR1 as MNHEY and CDR2 as SVGAGI. DNA for the CDR3: TGTGCCAGCAGTTCCGGACCCCCCAAGCAGTTCTTC. Protein: CASSSGPPKQFF.

The chain combines TRBV9 with TRBJ2-7, with 7 bases identical to TRBD1. V lost 5 bases, J lost 1 base, and 0 bases stayed unmatched. The germline gives CDR1 SGDLS, CDR2 YYNGEE. The CDR3 spans 12 residues. CDR3 sequence (DNA): TGTGCCAGCAGGGGACAGTCCTACGAGCAGTACTTC. Residues: CASRGQSYEQYF.

V is TRBV6-6 and J is TRBJ2-2; 8 bases agree with TRBD1. The CDR3 is 15 residues long. The junction had 8 bases not matched to a gene; V was cut back by 8 bases and J by 3 bases. Looked up from germline, CDR1 is MNHNY and CDR2 is SVGAGI (reference sequence). The CDR3 spells CASWGQVFDTGELFF. CDR3 DNA sequence: TGTGCCAGCTGGGGACAGGTCTTCGACACCGGGGAGCTGTTTTTT.

This chain connects TRBV19 to TRBJ2-2; 9 nucleotides agree with TRBD1. Germline trimming cut 7 bases from V and 6 bases from J; bases unmatched to any gene: 9. The germline gives CDR1 LNHDA, CDR2 SQIVND (reference sequence). CDR3 size: 15 residues. The CDR3 DNA sequence: TGTGCCAGTACCCGACGACAGGGGGTCGCCGGGGAGCTGTTTTTT. Amino acids: CASTRRQGVAGELFF.

The chain links TRBV18 to TRBJ2-1; 9 bases are a match to TRBD2. There are 14 residues in the CDR3. V gave up 6 bases and J gave up 6 bases; unmatched junction bases: 6. Germline-derived CDR1 and CDR2 are KGHSH and LQKENI. CDR3 in amino acids: CASSSGTSSNEQFF. CDR3 in DNA: TGTGCCAGCTCCTCCGGGACTAGCAGCAATGAGCAGTTCTTC.

This clone was detected only once. The chain is built from TRBV6-5 and TRBJ1-2; TRBD1 matches at 8 bases. In germline, CDR1 is MNHEY, CDR2 SVGAGI. The CDR3 has 15 amino acids. V lost 4 bases and J lost 8; bases outside the gene matches: 12. CDR3 residues: CASSWGRTGSAGYTF. CDR3 sequence (DNA): TGTGCCAGCAGTTGGGGGCGGACAGGGTCGGCCGGCTACACCTTC.

This chain joins TRBV10-3 and TRBJ1-6; D gene unclear. Germline V gene lookup returns CDR1 ENHRY and CDR2 SYGVKD. This CDR3 comprises 12 residues. V lost 10 bases and J lost 5, with 9 bases in between. DNA for the CDR3: TGTGCCACCGGGCGGGATAATTCACCCCTCCACTTT. Its protein product is CATGRDNSPLHF.

The DNA for the CDR3 is TGTGCCAGCAGCCGGACAGGGCGCGAGGAGCTGTTTTTT. The encoded protein is CASSRTGREELFF. The V call is TRBV7-9, the J call TRBJ2-2; 8 bases are a match to TRBD1. V lost 5 bases and J lost 10; bases outside the gene matches: 6. The CDR3 contains 13 residues. The germline gives CDR1 SEHNR, CDR2 FQNEAQ (reference sequence).

The rearrangement joins TRBV5-6 to TRBJ1-2, with D possibly matching TRBD1 (5 bases). Per the germline V gene, CDR1 is SGHDT and CDR2 is YYEEEE. Trimming pared 4 bases from V and 2 bases from J, leaving 12 bases between. The CDR3 length is 14 residues. The CDR3 spells CASSPGTANYGYTF. The CDR3 nucleotides are TGTGCCAGCAGCCCGGGGACCGCCAACTATGGCTACACCTTC.

The chain has TRBV4-2 and TRBJ1-1, with no clear D. Germline-derived CDR1 and CDR2 are LGHNA and YNFKEQ. This CDR3 comprises 14 residues. V was pared by 0 bases and J by 3 bases, with 8 bases between. The CDR3 here is CASSQDLDYTEAFF. In DNA, the CDR3 is TGTGCCAGCAGCCAAGATCTGGACTACACTGAAGCTTTCTTT.

This chain links TRBV2 with TRBJ2-6, with a tentative D call TRBD2 (5 bases). Germline CDR1 reads SNHLY; CDR2 reads FYNNEI. V was pared by 8 bases and J by 2 bases, with 7 bases between. The CDR3 contains 13 residues. CDR3 nucleotide sequence: TGTGCCAGCCGGGGTACTGGGGCCAACGTCCTGACTTTC. It yields the protein CASRGTGANVLTF.